This TCR beta chain was captured by sequencing in a study of cytomegalovirus exposure and HLA in healthy donors. Germline V gene lookup returns CDR1 MNHEY and CDR2 SVGAGI. V lost 7 bases, J lost 0 bases, and 16 bases lay in between. This CDR3 is 15 amino acids long. The primer mix had 60 Vbeta and 13 Jbeta primers. Method: immunoSEQ multiplex PCR; TCRdb's copy keeps in-frame clones and lacks some. The repertoire holds approximately 100,000 clones, with roughly three quarters as singletons. This clone was seen a few times. The source of this sequence is a woman aged 40 to 50 in good health and CMV-seropositive. The source material was PBMCs. This chain connects TRBV6-5 to TRBJ2-7; D might be TRBD2 (5 bases). The CDR3, as DNA: TGTGCCAGCATAACCCCAGCGGTGGTCTCCTACGAGCAGTACTTC. Translating gives CASITPAVVSYEQYF.